Shown below are 7 T cell receptor beta chains from a single sample sequenced in a study of T cell responses to AZD1222 COVID-19 vaccine. Clones were sequenced by immunoSEQ multiplex PCR, and TCRdb holds only the in-frame ones, with some missing. The sample contains about 120,000 clones, more than 75% of which appear only once. Specimen: peripheral blood, collected on day 0 of AZD1222 vaccination. These receptors were taken from an adult in good health.

CDR3 amino acids: CASSSDTDRAETQYF. CDR3 DNA sequence: TGTGCCAGCAGCTCTGATACGGACAGGGCAGAGACCCAGTACTTC. V is TRBV5-6 and J is TRBJ2-5; 8 bases agree with TRBD1. J was trimmed by 4 bases and V by 3 bases; bases with no gene match: 8. The CDR3 covers 15 residues. Germline V gives CDR1 SGHDT, CDR2 YYEEEE. Full variable domain (outside the CDR3, taken from reference TRBV5-6 and TRBJ2-5): DAGVTQSPTHLIKTRGQQVTLRCSPKSGHDTVSWYQQALGQGPQFIFQYYEEEERQRGNFPDRFSGHQFPNYSSELNVNALLLGDSALYLCASSSDTDRAETQYFGPGTRLLVL.

V usage is TRBV10-3 and J usage is TRBJ2-4; no definite D call. Germline loops: CDR1 ENHRY, CDR2 SYGVKD. The V end lost 3 bases, the J end lost 6 bases, and 9 bases lay between the germline ends. The CDR3 extends over 13 amino acids. This CDR3 reads CAISDPDLNIQYF. The CDR3 DNA sequence: TGTGCCATCAGTGATCCAGACCTAAACATTCAGTACTTC.

This chain connects TRBV7-6 to TRBJ2-2; D unclear. The V gene's germline CDR1 is SGHVS and CDR2 FNYEAQ. This CDR3 contains 15 residues. V was pared by 1 base and J by 7 bases, with 13 bases between. CDR3 in DNA: TGTGCCAGCAGCTTAGGGCTTGTGGGAATCGGGGAGCTGTTTTTT. This translates into CASSLGLVGIGELFF.

The rearrangement uses TRBV7-6 and TRBJ1-4; D unclear. Trimming removed 1 base at V and 0 bases at J, with 9 bases between. The CDR3 totals 16 residues. Germline CDR1 is SGHVS and CDR2 is FNYEAQ. CDR3 in DNA: TGTGCCAGCAGCTTAGGAAACCGGGCAACTAATGAAAAACTGTTTTTT. Its translation: CASSLGNRATNEKLFF.

This sequence joins TRBV19 and TRBJ2-5; the D gene is possibly TRBD1 (5 bases). Trimming stripped 5 bases from V and 2 bases from J, with 9 bases between. The CDR3 is 13 residues long. Germline V gives CDR1 LNHDA, CDR2 SQIVND (reference sequence). The DNA of the CDR3 is TGTGCCAGTAGTCCAGGGTGGCAAGAGACCCAGTACTTC. Amino acid sequence: CASSPGWQETQYF.

The CDR3 bases are TGTGCCAGCAGCCAAGGTGCAATCAATGAGCAGTTCTTC. The encoded protein is CASSQGAINEQFF. The chain has TRBV14 and TRBJ2-1, with D hard to call. This CDR3 comprises 13 residues. Germline CDR1 reads SGHDN; CDR2 reads FVKESK. V dropped 1 base and J dropped 6 bases, with 7 bases sitting between them.

This chain joins TRBV18 and TRBJ2-1; TRBD1 aligns across 9 bases. Germline lookup yields CDR1 KGHSH and CDR2 LQKENI. Trimming cost V 2 bases and J 1 base; bases outside gene matches: 6. This CDR3 comprises 17 residues. The CDR3 nucleotides are TGTGCCAGCTCACCAGCAACAGGGGGCTCTTCCTACAATGAGCAGTTCTTC. It codes for CASSPATGGSSYNEQFF.